The clone carrying this TCR beta chain appeared a few times. Antigen unknown. These data belong to a study of early T cells in non-severe SARS-CoV-2 infection. Study-level results: Lookups in VDJdb leaned toward anti-spike CD8 responses and missed private and CD4 specificities.

CDR1 and CDR2 (germline): ENHRY, SYGVKD. CDR3 size: 16 residues. Between the trimmed V and J ends, which lost 1 base and 2 bases, there was a span of 13 bases. One entry per CDR3 protein results from TCRdb running MiXCR on the 5' RACE reads. Here the sample spans approximately 75,000 distinct CDR3 sequences, about 14% being singletons. This TCR came from an adult who was a healthcare worker with PCR-confirmed SARS-CoV-2 infection or an uninfected control (not recorded which). The sample here was whole blood, taken at baseline. This rearrangement joins TRBV10-3 to TRBJ2-3; tentatively, D is TRBD1 or TRBD2 (5 bases each). The CDR3 bases are TGTGCCATCAGTGAGTACGATCGAGGGGCCACAGATACGCAGTATTTT. Protein: CAISEYDRGATDTQYF.